This TCR beta chain was sequenced in a study of cytomegalovirus exposure and HLA in healthy donors. Study observations and caveats: Confirmation was obtained in vitro that a few CMV-associated chains are specific for CMV antigens. Investigators reported 150 to 200 TCR beta chains as tied to cytomegalovirus. Cytomegalovirus status was reportedly diagnosed by the classifier with high sensitivity and specificity.

The table came from immunoSEQ multiplex PCR; TCRdb's copy has only in-frame clones and leaves some out. The profile shows a few hundred thousand clones, over 80% of them singletons. The donors were in the roughly 120-subject validation cohort, distinct from the approximately 610-subject first cohort. This CDR3 has 17 residues. CDR1 and CDR2 (germline): SGHRS, YFSETQ. V was clipped by 2 bases and J by 5 bases, with 22 bases between them. With regard to this clone: Antigen unknown.

The sequence derives from a woman aged 18 to 35 in good health and CMV-seronegative. The sample comprised PBMCs. V is TRBV5-1 and J is TRBJ1-1, with a tentative D call TRBD1 (6 bases). The CDR3 region is CASSFLRGNGMGTEAFF. The CDR3 region has the DNA TGCGCCAGCAGCTTCCTCAGGGGTAACGGGATGGGTACTGAAGCTTTCTTT.